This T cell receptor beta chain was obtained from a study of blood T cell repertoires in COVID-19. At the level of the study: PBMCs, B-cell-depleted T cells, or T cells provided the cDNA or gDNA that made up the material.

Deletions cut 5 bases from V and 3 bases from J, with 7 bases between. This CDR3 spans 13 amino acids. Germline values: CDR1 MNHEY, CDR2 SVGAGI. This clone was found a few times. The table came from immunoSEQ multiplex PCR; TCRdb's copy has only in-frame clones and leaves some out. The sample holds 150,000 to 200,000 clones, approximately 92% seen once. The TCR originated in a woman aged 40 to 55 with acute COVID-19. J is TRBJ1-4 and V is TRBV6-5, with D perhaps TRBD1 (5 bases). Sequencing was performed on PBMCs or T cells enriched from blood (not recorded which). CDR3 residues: CASSKTANEKLFF. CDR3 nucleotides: TGTGCCAGCAGTAAGACAGCTAATGAAAAACTGTTTTTT.